This TCR beta chain was identified in a study of cytomegalovirus exposure and HLA in healthy donors. For the study at large: The 95 to 150 validation repertoires were produced on the same platform as the roughly 720 repertoires of the first cohort. This was reported in a later analysis. General observations from the study: Rare TCR sequences dominated, though some public TCRs recurred in many donors. A few CMV-associated chains were confirmed in vitro to be specific for CMV antigens.

The validation cohort, a group of 130 or so subjects, included the donors and was separate from the approximately 660-subject first cohort. Trimming pared 0 bases from V and 10 bases from J, leaving 13 bases between. Germline loops: CDR1 MNHEY, CDR2 SVGAGI. CDR3 size: 14 residues. Clones were read by immunoSEQ multiplex PCR, and TCRdb kept only the in-frame ones, dropping some. The data contain under 300,000 clones, approximately 83% of them singletons. About this clone itself: Its antigen is not known.

This TCR derives from a woman aged 30 to 39 in good health and CMV-seropositive. This chain joins TRBV6-5 and TRBJ2-1, with a tentative D call TRBD1 (6 bases). Sequencing was performed on PBMCs. This chain's CDR3 is CASSYSSGGGEQFF. The CDR3 bases are TGTGCCAGCAGTTACTCGAGTGGGGGCGGAGAGCAGTTCTTC.